Listed here are 27 T cell receptor beta chains from one sample, sequenced in a study of blood T cell repertoires in COVID-19. Measured with immunoSEQ multiplex PCR; TCRdb has only the in-frame clones, and not every one. The sample lists fewer than 70,000 clones; about 91% were seen once. Sequencing input: peripheral blood. These receptors all come from a man aged 50-59 years with active COVID-19.

The genes are TRBV12-5 and TRBJ1-4, with a tentative D call TRBD1 (5 bases). Trimming shortened V by 0 bases and J by 8 bases, and 22 bases separated the two germline ends. The CDR3 sequence is 18 residues long. Germline-derived CDR1 and CDR2 are LGHNT and FRNRAP. The DNA for the CDR3 is TGTGCTAGTGGTTTGGTACGGGAAACGGAGGGGAGGATGGAAAAACTGTTTTTT. Protein product: CASGLVRETEGRMEKLFF.

This clone was detected once. The rearrangement uses TRBV2 and TRBJ1-2; TRBD1 matches 7 bases. J lost 8 bases, V lost 5 bases, and 11 bases had no gene match. The CDR3 consists of 14 residues. Germline CDR1 SNHLY, CDR2 FYNNEI. The CDR3 DNA sequence: TGTGCCAGCAGTAGCAGACAGGGCCGGAGCGGCTACACCTTC. This codes for CASSSRQGRSGYTF. The entire variable domain, with the rest obtained from reference TRBV2 and TRBJ1-2, is as follows: EPEVTQTPSHQVTQMGQEVILRCVPISNHLYFYWYRQILGQKVEFLVSFYNNEISEKSEIFDDQFSVERPDGSNFTLKIRSTKLEDSAMYFCASSSRQGRSGYTFGSGTRLTVV.

This chain links TRBV5-1 with TRBJ2-6; 8 nucleotides align to TRBD1. Germline CDR1 reads SGHRS; CDR2 reads YFSETQ. V trimming: 7 bases; J trimming: 2 bases; junction bases outside the gene matches: 5. This CDR3 comprises 15 residues. Here the CDR3 DNA reads TGCGCCAGCGTACTACAGGGGGCTGGGGCCAACGTCCTGACTTTC. Its translation: CASVLQGAGANVLTF.

Here the CDR3 reads CASSQVPGWDTQYF. The CDR3 DNA sequence: TGCGCCAGCAGCCAAGTCCCGGGGTGGGATACGCAGTATTTT. The gene calls are TRBV4-3 and TRBJ2-3; TRBD2 might be the D (5 bases). CDR3 length: 14 amino acids. V was clipped by 1 base and J by 6 bases, with 11 bases between them. Per germline, CDR1 LGHNA and CDR2 YSLEER.

The chain joins TRBV7-9 to TRBJ1-3, with D unresolved. V lost 2 bases, J lost 0 bases, and 11 bases lay in between. CDR1 and CDR2 from the germline V gene are SEHNR and FQNEAQ (reference sequence). This CDR3 is 16 amino acids long. The CDR3: CASSLLGINSGNTIYF. Here the CDR3 DNA reads TGTGCCAGCAGCTTATTGGGCATCAACTCTGGAAACACCATATATTTT.

Here the CDR3 DNA reads TGTGCCACCCCCCGGGGGGGGGCGGAGGGCCAGCATTTT. Translated, it gives CATPRGGAEGQHF. The chain employs TRBV19 and TRBJ1-5; a weak D match, TRBD1 (6 bases). Germline V gene data show CDR1 as LNHDA and CDR2 as SQIVND (reference sequence). CDR3 length: 13 residues. With 10 bases removed from V and 12 bases from J, the gap between germline ends came to 22 bases. The complete variable domain, with remaining parts taken from reference TRBV19 and TRBJ1-5, reads DGGITQSPKYLFRKEGQNVTLSCEQNLNHDAMYWYRQDPGQGLRLIYYSQIVNDFQKGDIAEGYSVSREKKESFPLTVTSAQKNPTAFYLCATPRGGAEGQHFGDGTRLSIL.

J is TRBJ2-1 and V is TRBV27, with a possible D match to TRBD2 (6 bases). Deletions cut 0 bases from V and 0 bases from J, with 12 bases between. The germline gives CDR1 MNHEY, CDR2 SMNVEV (reference sequence). The CDR3 is made up of 17 amino acids. DNA for the CDR3: TGTGCCAGCAGTTTATCGTGGGGGGAAAGCTCCTACAATGAGCAGTTCTTC. Amino acid sequence: CASSLSWGESSYNEQFF.

The count of this clone is one. This chain joins TRBV3-1 (or the pseudogene TRBV3-2) and TRBJ1-4; the D gene is possibly TRBD1 (5 bases). From germline, CDR1 is LGHDT and CDR2 YNNKEL (reference sequence). V was cut by 1 base and J by 8 bases, with 14 bases left in between. CDR3 size: 15 residues. This CDR3 reads CASSQVGGLGEKLFF. The CDR3 nucleotides are TGTGCCAGCAGCCAAGTCGGGGGACTGGGGGAAAAACTGTTTTTT.

The V and J genes are TRBV10-3 and TRBJ1-5; 11 positions match TRBD1. Germline lookup yields CDR1 ENHRY and CDR2 SYGVKD. The CDR3 consists of 15 residues. The ends lost 0 bases at V and 5 bases at J; junction bases unmatched: 0. In nucleotides, the CDR3 is TGTGCCATCAGTGAGTCGGGACAGGGGGATCAGCCCCAGCATTTT. It codes for CAISESGQGDQPQHF.

V and J are TRBV4-1 and TRBJ2-5; TRBD2 matches at 12 bases. Germline V gene lookup returns CDR1 MGHRA and CDR2 YSYEKL. V lost 0 bases, J lost 4 bases, and 3 bases stayed unmatched. This CDR3 contains 16 residues. CDR3 residues: CASSQEASGRGETQYF. DNA for the CDR3: TGCGCCAGCAGCCAAGAAGCTAGCGGGAGGGGAGAGACCCAGTACTTC.

The chain employs TRBV19 and TRBJ1-4; no clear D. V lost 3 bases, J lost 1 base, and 6 bases lay in between. The CDR3 contains 14 residues. Germline loops: CDR1 LNHDA, CDR2 SQIVND (reference sequence). The CDR3 bases are TGTGCCAGTAGTATCGGGGAAACTAATGAAAAACTGTTTTTT. Translation: CASSIGETNEKLFF. Drawing the rest from reference TRBV19 and TRBJ1-4, the complete variable domain is DGGITQSPKYLFRKEGQNVTLSCEQNLNHDAMYWYRQDPGQGLRLIYYSQIVNDFQKGDIAEGYSVSREKKESFPLTVTSAQKNPTAFYLCASSIGETNEKLFFGSGTQLSVL.

This clone is a singleton in its sample. V and J are TRBV28 and TRBJ2-7; TRBD1 aligns across 8 bases. The CDR3 covers 14 residues. In germline, CDR1 is MDHEN, CDR2 SYDVKM. V gave up 7 bases and J gave up 2 bases; unmatched junction bases: 7. The DNA for the CDR3 is TGTGCCAGCATCACGACAGGGGAACCCTACGAGCAGTACTTC. Protein: CASITTGEPYEQYF.

The rearrangement joins TRBV11-2 to TRBJ1-3; TRBD1 aligns across 7 bases. Germline V gene lookup returns CDR1 SGHAT and CDR2 FQNNGV. This CDR3 is built from 16 residues. V trimming: 5 bases; J trimming: 3 bases; junction bases outside the gene matches: 10. The CDR3 protein is CASSAWSRDSGNTIYF. In DNA, the CDR3 is TGTGCCAGCAGCGCTTGGTCCCGGGACAGTGGAAACACCATATATTTT.

The chain is built from TRBV28 and TRBJ1-6; D unresolved. Germline lookup yields CDR1 MDHEN and CDR2 SYDVKM. The CDR3 is 14 amino acids. V lost 8 bases and J lost 6, with 14 bases in between. CDR3 nucleotides: TGTGCCAGCCACCCAGGAAGTCTTAATTCACCCCTCCACTTT. Protein sequence: CASHPGSLNSPLHF.

The chain carries TRBV15 and TRBJ2-5, with D perhaps TRBD2 (5 bases). The CDR3 sequence is 16 residues long. Germline assignment: CDR1 LNHNV and CDR2 YYDKDF (reference sequence). Trimming cost V 1 base and J 3 bases, with 15 bases left between them. The CDR3 DNA sequence: TGTGCCACCAGCAGAGGTGTTGGAGGAGGAGAAGAGACCCAGTACTTC. Translating it yields CATSRGVGGGEETQYF.

The V call is TRBV9, the J call TRBJ2-3; 9 positions match TRBD2. Germline V lookup: CDR1 SGDLS, CDR2 YYNGEE. This CDR3 contains 16 residues. The trim removed 0 bases at V and 3 bases at J, leaving 5 bases unmatched. The DNA for the CDR3 is TGTGCCAGCAGCGTAGGGGCGGGAGGGCCAACAGATACGCAGTATTTT. Amino acids: CASSVGAGGPTDTQYF.

The gene calls are TRBV10-2 and TRBJ1-6; no definite D call. The CDR3 contains 11 residues. Germline CDR1 reads WSHSY; CDR2 reads SAAADI. Deletions cut 8 bases from V and 13 bases from J, with 12 bases between. The CDR3 spells CASSSSGPLHF. The CDR3 region has the DNA TGCGCCAGCTCATCGTCCGGGCCCCTCCACTTT.

This clone came up a few times. The chain carries TRBV7-9 and TRBJ1-3, with 7 positions matching TRBD1. V shed 4 bases and J 0 bases; nucleotides not matched to a gene: 6. Germline CDR1 is SEHNR and CDR2 is FQNEAQ (reference sequence). CDR3 length: 16 amino acids. CDR3 bases: TGTGCCAGCAGCTCAACAGGGGCGAACTCTGGAAACACCATATATTTT. It codes for CASSSTGANSGNTIYF.

The chain joins TRBV27 to TRBJ2-7; 11 bases are a match to TRBD2. CDR1 is MNHEY and CDR2 is SMNVEV in the germline V gene (reference sequence). The CDR3 length is 16 residues. Unmatched junction bases numbered 12, after V lost 5 bases and J lost 6 bases. This CDR3 is CASSRLTSGSRREQYF. Written as DNA, the CDR3 is TGTGCCAGCAGTAGACTTACTAGCGGGAGTCGTCGCGAGCAGTACTTC.

This clone was seen only once. The chain has TRBV12-3 or TRBV12-4 and TRBJ1-1; no reliable D call. Trimming shortened V by 5 bases and J by 3 bases, and 10 bases separated the two germline ends. This CDR3 spans 13 amino acids. The CDR3 bases are TGTGCCAGCAGTCCAGCGAGGTACACTGAAGCTTTCTTT. Its protein product is CASSPARYTEAFF.

The V and J genes are TRBV2 and TRBJ1-2, with TRBD1 as a possible D gene (5 bases). V gave up 6 bases and J gave up 8 bases, with 25 bases separating them. The CDR3 has 16 amino acids. Looked up from germline, CDR1 is SNHLY and CDR2 is FYNNEI. In nucleotides, the CDR3 is TGTGCCAGCAGCCCAATGGCCGCGACCCTGGGGCAAGGCTACACCTTC. Translating it yields CASSPMAATLGQGYTF.

V gene TRBV5-6 combines with J gene TRBJ1-1; D possibly corresponds to TRBD1 (5 bases). The V gene's germline CDR1 is SGHDT and CDR2 YYEEEE. This CDR3 contains 11 residues. V lost 0 bases, J lost 10 bases, and 7 bases lay in between. The CDR3 DNA reads TGTGCCAGCAGCTTGGGGCAGGGAGCTTTCTTT. Protein sequence: CASSLGQGAFF.

V gene TRBV7-2 combines with J gene TRBJ2-7, with D unresolved. The germline V and J ends were trimmed by 2 bases and 6 bases, with 11 bases remaining between them. The CDR3 extends over 13 amino acids. CDR1 is SGHTA and CDR2 is FQGNSA in the germline V gene. CDR3 residues: CASSLHQAPEQYF. DNA of the CDR3: TGTGCCAGCAGCTTACATCAGGCGCCCGAGCAGTACTTC.

V is TRBV5-8 and J is TRBJ2-7; D gene unclear. The CDR3 has 12 amino acids. The germline gives CDR1 SGHTS, CDR2 YDEGEE. The germline V and J ends were trimmed by 4 bases and 6 bases, with 11 bases remaining between them. The CDR3 DNA sequence: TGTGCCAGCAGCGCTCTGCGGTCCGAGCAGTACTTC. Its protein is CASSALRSEQYF.

The chain has TRBV5-6 and TRBJ2-3; 13 nucleotides line up with TRBD2. The CDR3 extends over 17 amino acids. V was clipped by 1 base and J by 3 bases; unmatched bases: 5. Germline CDR1 SGHDT, CDR2 YYEEEE. This CDR3 is CASSLLGLAGVTDTQYF. CDR3 sequence (DNA): TGTGCCAGCAGCTTGTTAGGACTAGCGGGAGTTACAGATACGCAGTATTTT.

CDR3 protein: CASSQTGTGIQPQHF. CDR3 bases: TGTGCCAGCAGCCAAACCGGGACAGGGATTCAGCCCCAGCATTTT. V usage is TRBV3-1 (or the pseudogene TRBV3-2) and J usage is TRBJ1-5; 9 bases map to TRBD1. CDR3 length: 15 amino acids. With V trimmed by 2 bases and J by 6 bases, 5 bases remained unmatched. In germline, CDR1 is LGHDT, CDR2 YNNKEL (reference sequence).

This rearrangement joins TRBV30 to TRBJ1-2, with 7 bases fitting TRBD1. This CDR3 has 14 residues. Germline CDR1 is GTSNPN and CDR2 is SVGIG (reference sequence). J lost 2 bases, V lost 2 bases, and 5 bases had no gene match. CDR3 sequence: CAWSYPGQNYGYTF. DNA for the CDR3: TGTGCCTGGAGTTATCCGGGACAGAACTATGGCTACACCTTC.